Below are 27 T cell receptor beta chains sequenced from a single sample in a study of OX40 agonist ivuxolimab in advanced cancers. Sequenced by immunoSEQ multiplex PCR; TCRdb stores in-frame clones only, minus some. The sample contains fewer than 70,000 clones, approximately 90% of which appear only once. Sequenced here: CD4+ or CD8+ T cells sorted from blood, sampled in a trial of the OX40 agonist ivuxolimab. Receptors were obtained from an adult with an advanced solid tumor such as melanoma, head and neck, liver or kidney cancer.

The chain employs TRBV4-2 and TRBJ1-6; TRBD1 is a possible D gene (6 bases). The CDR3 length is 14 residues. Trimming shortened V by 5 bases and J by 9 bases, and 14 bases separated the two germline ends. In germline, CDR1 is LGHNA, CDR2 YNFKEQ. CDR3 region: CASSGTNGLSPLHF. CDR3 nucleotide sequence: TGTGCCAGCAGCGGGACAAACGGACTTTCACCCCTCCACTTT.

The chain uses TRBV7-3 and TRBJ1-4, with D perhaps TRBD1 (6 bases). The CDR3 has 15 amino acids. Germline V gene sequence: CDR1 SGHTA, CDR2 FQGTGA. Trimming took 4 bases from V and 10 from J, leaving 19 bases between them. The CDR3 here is CASSSRTGSGGKLFF. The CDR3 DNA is TGTGCCAGCAGCTCAAGAACAGGGTCGGGCGGAAAACTGTTTTTT.

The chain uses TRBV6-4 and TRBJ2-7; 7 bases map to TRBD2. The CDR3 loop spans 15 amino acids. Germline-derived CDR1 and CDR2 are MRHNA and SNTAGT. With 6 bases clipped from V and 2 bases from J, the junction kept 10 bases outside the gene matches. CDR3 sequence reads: CASSDGGWGTYEQYF. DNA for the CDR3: TGTGCCAGCAGCGACGGGGGGTGGGGGACCTACGAGCAGTACTTC.

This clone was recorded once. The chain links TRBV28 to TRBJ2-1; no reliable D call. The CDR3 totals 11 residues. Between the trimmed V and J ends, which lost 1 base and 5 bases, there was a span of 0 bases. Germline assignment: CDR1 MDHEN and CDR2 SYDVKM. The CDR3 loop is CASSLYNEQFF. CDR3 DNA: TGTGCCAGCAGTTTATACAATGAGCAGTTCTTC.

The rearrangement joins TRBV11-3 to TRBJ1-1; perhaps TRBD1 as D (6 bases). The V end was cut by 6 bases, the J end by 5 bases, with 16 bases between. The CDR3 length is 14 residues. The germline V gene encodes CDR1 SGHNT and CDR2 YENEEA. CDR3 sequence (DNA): TGTGCCAGCAGTGCTACCTCACAGGGAACTGAAGCTTTCTTT. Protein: CASSATSQGTEAFF.

CDR3 DNA: TGTGCCAGCAGTTACGGGCGGAACTCCTACGAGCAGTACTTC. Translation gives CASSYGRNSYEQYF. The chain joins TRBV6-5 to TRBJ2-7, with D hard to call. The CDR3 is 14 amino acids. Germline V CDR1 and CDR2: MNHEY, SVGAGI. V lost 2 bases to trimming and J lost 0 bases, with 8 bases between them.

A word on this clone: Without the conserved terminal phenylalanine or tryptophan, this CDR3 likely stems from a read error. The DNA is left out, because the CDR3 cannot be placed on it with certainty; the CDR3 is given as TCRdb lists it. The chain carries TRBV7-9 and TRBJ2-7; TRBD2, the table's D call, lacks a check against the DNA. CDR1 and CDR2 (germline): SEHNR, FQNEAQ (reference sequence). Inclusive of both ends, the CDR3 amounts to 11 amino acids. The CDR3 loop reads CASSLGGSGSL.

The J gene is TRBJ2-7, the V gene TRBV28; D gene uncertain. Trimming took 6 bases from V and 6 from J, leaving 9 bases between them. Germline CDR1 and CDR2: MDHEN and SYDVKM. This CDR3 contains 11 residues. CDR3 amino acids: CASSQTGEQYF. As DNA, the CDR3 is TGTGCCAGCAGCCAGACGGGCGAGCAGTACTTC.

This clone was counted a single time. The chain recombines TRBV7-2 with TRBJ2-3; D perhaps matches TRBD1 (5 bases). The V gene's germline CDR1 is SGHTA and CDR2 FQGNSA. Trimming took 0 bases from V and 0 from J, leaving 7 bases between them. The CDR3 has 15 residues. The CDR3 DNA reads TGTGCCAGCAGCTTAGCGGGGCTGAGCACAGATACGCAGTATTTT. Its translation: CASSLAGLSTDTQYF.

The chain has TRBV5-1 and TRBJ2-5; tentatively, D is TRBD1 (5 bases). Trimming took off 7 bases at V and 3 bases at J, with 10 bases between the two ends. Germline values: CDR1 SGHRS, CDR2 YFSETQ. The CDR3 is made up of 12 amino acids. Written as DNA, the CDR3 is TGCGCCAGCGGTGGGGCGGAAGAGACCCAGTACTTC. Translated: CASGGAEETQYF.

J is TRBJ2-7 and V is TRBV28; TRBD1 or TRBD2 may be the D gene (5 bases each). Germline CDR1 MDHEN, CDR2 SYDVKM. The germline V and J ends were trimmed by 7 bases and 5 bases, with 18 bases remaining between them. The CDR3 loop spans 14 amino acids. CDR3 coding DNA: TGTGCCAGCACCAACGGTGGGGGATTTGACGAGCAGTACTTC. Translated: CASTNGGGFDEQYF.

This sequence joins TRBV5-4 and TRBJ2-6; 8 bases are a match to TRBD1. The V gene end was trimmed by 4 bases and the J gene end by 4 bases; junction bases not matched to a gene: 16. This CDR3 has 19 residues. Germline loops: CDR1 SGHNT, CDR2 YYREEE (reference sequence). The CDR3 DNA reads TGTGCCAGCAGCCCTAAGGCAGGGGGCGCATCATTCGGGGCCAACGTCCTGACTTTC. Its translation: CASSPKAGGASFGANVLTF.

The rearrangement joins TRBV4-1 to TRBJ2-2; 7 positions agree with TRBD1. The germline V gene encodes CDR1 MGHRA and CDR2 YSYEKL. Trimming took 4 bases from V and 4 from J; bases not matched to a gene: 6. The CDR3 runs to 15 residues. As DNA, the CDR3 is TGCGCCAGCAGCCCGGGACAGATCCTCACCGGGGAGCTGTTTTTT. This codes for CASSPGQILTGELFF.

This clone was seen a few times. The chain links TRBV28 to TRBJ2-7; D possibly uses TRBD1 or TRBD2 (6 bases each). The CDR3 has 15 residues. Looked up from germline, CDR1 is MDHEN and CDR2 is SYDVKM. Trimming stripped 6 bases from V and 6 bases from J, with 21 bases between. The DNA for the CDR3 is TGTGCCAGCAGGGGTTCCGGGGGCGGACGGATCGAGCAGTACTTC. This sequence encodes CASRGSGGGRIEQYF.

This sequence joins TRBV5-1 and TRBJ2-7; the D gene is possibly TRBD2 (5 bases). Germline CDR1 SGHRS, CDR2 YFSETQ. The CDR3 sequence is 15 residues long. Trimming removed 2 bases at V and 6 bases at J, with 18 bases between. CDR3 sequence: CASSFRGPQTTEQYF. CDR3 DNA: TGCGCCAGCAGCTTTCGCGGGCCGCAAACGACCGAGCAGTACTTC.

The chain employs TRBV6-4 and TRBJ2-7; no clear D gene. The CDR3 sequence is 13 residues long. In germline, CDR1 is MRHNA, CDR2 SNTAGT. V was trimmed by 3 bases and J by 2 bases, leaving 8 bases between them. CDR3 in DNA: TGTGCCAGCAGTGAAGAACACACCTACGAGCAGTACTTC. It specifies CASSEEHTYEQYF.

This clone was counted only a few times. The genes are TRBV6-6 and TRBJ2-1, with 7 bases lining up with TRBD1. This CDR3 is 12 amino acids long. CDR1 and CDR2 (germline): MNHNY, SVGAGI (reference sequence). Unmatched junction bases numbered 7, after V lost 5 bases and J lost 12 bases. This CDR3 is CASSQVRTGQFF. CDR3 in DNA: TGTGCCAGCAGTCAAGTCAGGACAGGGCAGTTCTTC.

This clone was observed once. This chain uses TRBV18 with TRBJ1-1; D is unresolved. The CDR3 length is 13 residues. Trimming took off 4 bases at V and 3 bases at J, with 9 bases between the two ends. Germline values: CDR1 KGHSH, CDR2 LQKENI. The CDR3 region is CASSLGRDTEAFF. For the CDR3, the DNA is TGTGCCAGCTCACTAGGACGGGACACTGAAGCTTTCTTT.

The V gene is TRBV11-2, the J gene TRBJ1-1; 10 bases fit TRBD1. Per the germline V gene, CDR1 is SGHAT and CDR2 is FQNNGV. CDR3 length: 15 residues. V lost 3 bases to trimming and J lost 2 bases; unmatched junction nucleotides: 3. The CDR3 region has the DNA TGTGCCAGCAGCTTGAGGGACAGGGGAAACACTGAAGCTTTCTTT. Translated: CASSLRDRGNTEAFF.

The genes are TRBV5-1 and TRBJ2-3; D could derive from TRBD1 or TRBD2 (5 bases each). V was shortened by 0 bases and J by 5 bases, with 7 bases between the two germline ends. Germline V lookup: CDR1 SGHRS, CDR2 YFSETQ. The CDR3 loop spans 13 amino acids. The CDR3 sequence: CASSLVGGDTQYF. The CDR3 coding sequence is TGCGCCAGCAGCTTGGTTGGGGGAGATACGCAGTATTTT.

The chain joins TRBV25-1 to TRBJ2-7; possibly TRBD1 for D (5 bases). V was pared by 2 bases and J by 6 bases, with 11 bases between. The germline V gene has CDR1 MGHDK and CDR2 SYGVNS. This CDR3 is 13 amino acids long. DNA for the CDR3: TGTGCCAGCAGTGAACAGGGTTTCGGCGAGCAGTACTTC. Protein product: CASSEQGFGEQYF.

CDR3 in DNA: TGTGCCAGCAGCTTCAGACTGGCCGGGGCCGAGCAGTACTTC. This codes for CASSFRLAGAEQYF. The chain recombines TRBV7-2 with TRBJ2-7; D may match TRBD1 or TRBD2 (5 bases each). This CDR3 is 14 amino acids long. Germline V gene data show CDR1 as SGHTA and CDR2 as FQGNSA. The V and J ends lost 3 bases and 6 bases respectively, with 15 bases between them.

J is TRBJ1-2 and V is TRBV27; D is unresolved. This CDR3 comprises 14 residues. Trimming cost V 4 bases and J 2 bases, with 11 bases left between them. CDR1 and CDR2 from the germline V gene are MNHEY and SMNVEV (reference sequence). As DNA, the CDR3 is TGTGCCAGCAGTTCCTCGACCCGGAACTATGGCTACACCTTC. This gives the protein CASSSSTRNYGYTF.

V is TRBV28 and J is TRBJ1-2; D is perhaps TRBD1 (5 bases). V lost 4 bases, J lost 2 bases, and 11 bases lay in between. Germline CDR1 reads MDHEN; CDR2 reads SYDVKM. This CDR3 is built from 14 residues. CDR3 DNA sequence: TGTGCCAGCAGTTCCCCCGGGACCAACTATGGCTACACCTTC. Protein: CASSSPGTNYGYTF.

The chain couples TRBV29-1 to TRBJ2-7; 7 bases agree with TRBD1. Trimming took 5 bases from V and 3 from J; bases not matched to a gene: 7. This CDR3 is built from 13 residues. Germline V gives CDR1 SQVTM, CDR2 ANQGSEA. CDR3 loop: CSVLGTESYEQYF. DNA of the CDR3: TGCAGCGTTTTAGGGACAGAGAGCTACGAGCAGTACTTC.

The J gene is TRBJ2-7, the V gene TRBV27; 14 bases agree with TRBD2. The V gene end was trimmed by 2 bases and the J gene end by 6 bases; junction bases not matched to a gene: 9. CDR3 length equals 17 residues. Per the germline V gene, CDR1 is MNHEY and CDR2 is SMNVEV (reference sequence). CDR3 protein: CASSLTRLAGGQREQYF. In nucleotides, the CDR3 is TGTGCCAGCAGTTTAACCCGACTAGCGGGAGGGCAACGCGAGCAGTACTTC.

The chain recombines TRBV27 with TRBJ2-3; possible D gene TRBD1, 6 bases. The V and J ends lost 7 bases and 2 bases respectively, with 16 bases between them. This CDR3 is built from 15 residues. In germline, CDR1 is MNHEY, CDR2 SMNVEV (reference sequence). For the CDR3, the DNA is TGTGCCAGCACCAAAAGGTGGGGGCCCACAGATACGCAGTATTTT. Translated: CASTKRWGPTDTQYF.